The 20 T cell receptor beta chains below were found in one sample sequenced in a study of shared clonotypes between healthy human individuals. Clones were read by immunoSEQ multiplex PCR, and TCRdb kept only the in-frame ones, dropping some. The sample shows some 2.3 million clones, 90% to 95% of them seen only once. The specimen was naive CD4+ T cells from PBMCs. Subset meaning: CD45RA+ positively selected. All receptors come from a man between 18 and 35 years old in good health. Some clones in this sample may be carry-over from other donors' samples.

Remarks on this clone: The sample contains more than one DNA sequence encoding this CDR3. This chain joins TRBV7-9 and TRBJ2-5; perhaps TRBD2 as D (6 bases). Trimming pared 5 bases from V and 5 bases from J, leaving 15 bases between. CDR3 length: 14 amino acids. Germline V gene data show CDR1 as SEHNR and CDR2 as FQNEAQ (reference sequence). The CDR3: CASSTMGGEETQYF. In DNA form, the CDR3 reads TGTGCCAGCAGCACCATGGGGGGAGAGGAGACCCAGTACTTC.

This chain uses TRBV5-1 with TRBJ2-5; D possibly matches TRBD1 or TRBD2 (7 bases each). The CDR3 is made up of 15 amino acids. Trimming removed 1 base from V and 3 bases from J, with 13 bases in between. CDR1 is SGHRS, CDR2 YFSETQ, per germline. The CDR3 is CASSLSPGGEETQYF. The DNA of the CDR3 is TGCGCCAGCAGCTTGTCCCCAGGGGGGGAAGAGACCCAGTACTTC. Full variable domain (remainder filled in from reference TRBV5-1 and TRBJ2-5): KAGVTQTPRYLIKTRGQQVTLSCSPISGHRSVSWYQQTPGQGLQFLFEYFSETQRNKGNFPGRFSGRQFSNSRSEMNVSTLELGDSALYLCASSLSPGGEETQYFGPGTRLLVL.

The rearrangement uses TRBV14 and TRBJ2-1; maybe TRBD2 (6 bases). The ends were cut back, 0 bases at V and 12 bases at J, with 21 bases in the middle. Germline CDR1 and CDR2: SGHDN and FVKESK. This CDR3 is built from 16 residues. The CDR3 region has the DNA TGTGCCAGCAGCCAAGATCGCACGGTTGCTCCGCGGGGGCAGTTCTTC. As protein: CASSQDRTVAPRGQFF.

J is TRBJ1-2 and V is TRBV2; 11 positions match TRBD1. V shed 6 bases, J shed 3 bases, and the junction held 3 bases outside the gene matches. CDR1 and CDR2 from the germline V gene are SNHLY and FYNNEI. The CDR3 spans 14 residues. The CDR3 here is CASSPGQGDYGYTF. The CDR3 DNA follows: TGTGCCAGCAGCCCGGGACAGGGGGACTATGGCTACACCTTC.

V is TRBV2 and J is TRBJ2-7; D remains ambiguous. The CDR3 sequence is 15 residues long. Germline assignment: CDR1 SNHLY and CDR2 FYNNEI. V was trimmed by 4 bases and J by 2 bases, leaving 15 bases between them. DNA for the CDR3: TGTGCCAGCAGTGTCGGCAGCCTCGCAGCCTACGAGCAGTACTTC. Translation gives CASSVGSLAAYEQYF.

V is TRBV4-2 and J is TRBJ2-6, with 7 bases identical to TRBD1. V lost 4 bases to trimming and J lost 2 bases; unmatched junction nucleotides: 5. This CDR3 spans 16 amino acids. CDR1 and CDR2 (germline): LGHNA, YNFKEQ. CDR3 sequence (DNA): TGTGCCAGCAGCCCCCGGACAGGAACTGGGGCCAACGTCCTGACTTTC. This encodes CASSPRTGTGANVLTF.

V is TRBV5-1 and J is TRBJ1-1, with D possibly being TRBD1 (5 bases). V lost 2 bases and J lost 9, with 11 bases in between. The germline CDR1 and CDR2 sequences are SGHRS and YFSETQ. The CDR3 is 12 amino acids. The CDR3 loop reads CASSLDRDQAFF. CDR3 sequence (DNA): TGCGCCAGCAGCTTAGACAGAGACCAAGCTTTCTTT.

The chain recombines TRBV9 with TRBJ2-5; 7 bases align to TRBD2. Unmatched junction bases numbered 7, after V lost 0 bases and J lost 5 bases. This CDR3 contains 15 residues. Germline assignment: CDR1 SGDLS and CDR2 YYNGEE. The CDR3 spells CASSVGTSDLETQYF. The CDR3 coding sequence is TGTGCCAGCAGCGTAGGTACTAGCGACCTGGAGACCCAGTACTTC.

The chain joins TRBV7-2 to TRBJ2-2; 12 nucleotides agree with TRBD2. Per the germline V gene, CDR1 is SGHTA and CDR2 is FQGNSA. The CDR3 has 16 residues. V gave up 5 bases and J gave up 5 bases; unmatched junction bases: 6. The CDR3 is CASSRGLAGMTGELFF. The CDR3 DNA reads as TGTGCCAGCAGCCGGGGACTAGCGGGTATGACCGGGGAGCTGTTTTTT.

The sample holds a few counts of this clone. This specimen includes other DNA sequences encoding the same CDR3. The chain combines TRBV6-1 with TRBJ2-5, with TRBD2 identical over 7 bases. This CDR3 has 12 residues. V shed 6 bases, J shed 4 bases, and the junction held 2 bases outside the gene matches. Per germline, CDR1 MNHNS and CDR2 SASEGT. The CDR3 loop is CASRGGLETQYF. CDR3 coding DNA: TGTGCCAGCAGGGGAGGGTTAGAGACCCAGTACTTC.

The V and J genes are TRBV28 and TRBJ2-5; weak D call: TRBD1 (5 bases). Germline V CDR1 and CDR2: MDHEN, SYDVKM. V was cut by 3 bases and J by 6 bases, with 14 bases left in between. The CDR3 covers 14 residues. CDR3: CASSLVQGRKTQYF. The CDR3 coding sequence is TGTGCCAGCAGTTTGGTTCAGGGCCGGAAGACCCAGTACTTC.

This clone was detected only a few times. This chain links TRBV18 with TRBJ1-2; D not resolved. Germline V gives CDR1 KGHSH, CDR2 LQKENI. V was pared by 2 bases and J by 4 bases, with 11 bases between. The CDR3 runs 14 residues. The CDR3 DNA sequence: TGTGCCAGCTCACCATCAGTTGGCGGCTATGGCTACACCTTC. Its protein is CASSPSVGGYGYTF.

This clone has just a few counts. The V gene is TRBV27, the J gene TRBJ1-2; tentatively, D is TRBD1 (5 bases). The CDR3 spans 15 residues. From germline, CDR1 is MNHEY and CDR2 SMNVEV (reference sequence). V lost 5 bases and J 2 bases, leaving 15 bases between the germline ends. CDR3 amino acids: CASSPFRESNYGYTF. Here the CDR3 DNA reads TGTGCCAGCAGTCCTTTCAGGGAGTCGAACTATGGCTACACCTTC.

This chain joins TRBV9 and TRBJ2-2; 8 bases align to TRBD1. V trimming: 5 bases; J trimming: 4 bases; junction bases outside the gene matches: 7. The CDR3 runs 15 residues. The germline CDR1 and CDR2 sequences are SGDLS and YYNGEE. The CDR3 reads CASSPQGERTGELFF. The DNA of the CDR3 is TGTGCCAGCAGTCCACAGGGGGAACGCACCGGGGAGCTGTTTTTT.

This clone showed up just a few times. The chain combines TRBV7-3 with TRBJ2-2; 7 nucleotides agree with TRBD1. Trimming removed 6 bases from V and 1 base from J; junction bases left unmatched: 5. CDR1 and CDR2 from the germline V gene are SGHTA and FQGTGA. The CDR3 sequence is 15 residues long. The CDR3 region has the DNA TGTGCCAGCAGTTACCGGACAGGGAACACCGGGGAGCTGTTTTTT. Residues: CASSYRTGNTGELFF.

This clone has a single count. This chain joins TRBV19 and TRBJ1-4; no definite D call. CDR3 length: 14 residues. V lost 5 bases and J 0 bases, leaving 7 bases between the germline ends. In germline, CDR1 is LNHDA, CDR2 SQIVND (reference sequence). The CDR3 nucleotides are TGTGCCAGTAGTGGAAGGACAACTAATGAAAAACTGTTTTTT. It encodes CASSGRTTNEKLFF.

J is TRBJ1-6 and V is TRBV30; D is undetermined. This CDR3 spans 14 amino acids. Between the trimmed V and J ends, which lost 0 bases and 8 bases, there was a span of 11 bases. The germline CDR1 and CDR2 sequences are GTSNPN and SVGIG (reference sequence). CDR3 sequence reads: CAWSVSGAYSPLHF. DNA of the CDR3: TGTGCCTGGAGTGTAAGCGGAGCCTATTCACCCCTCCACTTT.

This clone showed up just once. The chain links TRBV7-2 to TRBJ2-7; TRBD1 is a possible D gene (6 bases). With 2 bases removed from V and 7 bases from J, the gap between germline ends came to 15 bases. The CDR3 sequence is 14 residues long. Germline lookup yields CDR1 SGHTA and CDR2 FQGNSA. The CDR3 sequence: CASSLRAGAREQYF. In nucleotides, the CDR3 is TGTGCCAGCAGCTTAAGGGCAGGGGCCAGGGAGCAGTACTTC.

This chain joins TRBV28 and TRBJ1-3; 7 nucleotides match TRBD1. The germline gives CDR1 MDHEN, CDR2 SYDVKM. The CDR3 is 18 residues long. V shed 5 bases and J 0 bases; nucleotides not matched to a gene: 13. CDR3 residues: CASSLPGGHSFSGNTIYF. DNA of the CDR3: TGTGCCAGCAGTCTCCCAGGGGGACACAGTTTCTCTGGAAACACCATATATTTT.

The chain couples TRBV5-6 to TRBJ2-1, with 11 positions matching TRBD1. The CDR3 spans 15 residues. CDR1 and CDR2 from the germline V gene are SGHDT and YYEEEE. The J segment lost 15 bases and the V segment lost 0 bases, leaving 11 bases of the junction unmatched. CDR3 in amino acids: CASSLGTGGLFNPFF. The CDR3 DNA is TGTGCCAGCAGCTTGGGGACAGGGGGCCTATTTAATCCGTTCTTC. The complete variable domain, with remaining parts taken from reference TRBV5-6 and TRBJ2-1, reads DAGVTQSPTHLIKTRGQQVTLRCSPKSGHDTVSWYQQALGQGPQFIFQYYEEEERQRGNFPDRFSGHQFPNYSSELNVNALLLGDSALYLCASSLGTGGLFNPFFGPGTRLTVL.